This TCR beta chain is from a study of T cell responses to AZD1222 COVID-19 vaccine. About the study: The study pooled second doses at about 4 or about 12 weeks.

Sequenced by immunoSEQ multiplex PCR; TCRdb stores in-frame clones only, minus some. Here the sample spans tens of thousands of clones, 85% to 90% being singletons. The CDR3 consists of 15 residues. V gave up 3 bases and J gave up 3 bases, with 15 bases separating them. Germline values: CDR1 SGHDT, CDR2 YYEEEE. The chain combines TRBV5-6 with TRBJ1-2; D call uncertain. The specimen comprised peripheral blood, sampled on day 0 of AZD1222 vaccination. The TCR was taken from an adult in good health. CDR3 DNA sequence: TGTGCCAGCAGCTATGTAGGGAGACGGGACTATGGCTACACCTTC. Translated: CASSYVGRRDYGYTF. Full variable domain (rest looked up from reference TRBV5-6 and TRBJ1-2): DAGVTQSPTHLIKTRGQQVTLRCSPKSGHDTVSWYQQALGQGPQFIFQYYEEEERQRGNFPDRFSGHQFPNYSSELNVNALLLGDSALYLCASSYVGRRDYGYTFGSGTRLTVV.